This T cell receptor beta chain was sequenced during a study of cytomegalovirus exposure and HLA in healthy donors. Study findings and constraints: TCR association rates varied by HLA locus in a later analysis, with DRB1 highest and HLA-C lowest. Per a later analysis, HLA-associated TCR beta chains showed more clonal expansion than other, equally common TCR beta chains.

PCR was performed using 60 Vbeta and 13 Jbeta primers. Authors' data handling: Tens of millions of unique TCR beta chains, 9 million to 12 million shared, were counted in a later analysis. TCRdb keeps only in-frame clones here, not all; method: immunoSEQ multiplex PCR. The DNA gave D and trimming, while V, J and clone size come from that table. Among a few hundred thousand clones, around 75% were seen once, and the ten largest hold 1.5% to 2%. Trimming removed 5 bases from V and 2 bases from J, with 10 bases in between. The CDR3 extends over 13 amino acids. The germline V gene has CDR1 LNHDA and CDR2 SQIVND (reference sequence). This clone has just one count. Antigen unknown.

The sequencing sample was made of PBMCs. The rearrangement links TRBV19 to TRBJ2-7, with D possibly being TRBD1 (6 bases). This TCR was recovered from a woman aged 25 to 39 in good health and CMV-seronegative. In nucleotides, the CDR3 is TGTGCCAGTAGTCCCCCAGGGGCCTACGAGCAGTACTTC. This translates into CASSPPGAYEQYF.